The 17 T cell receptor beta chains presented below share a single source sample, sequenced in a study of blood T cell repertoires in COVID-19. The data were produced by immunoSEQ multiplex PCR, yet TCRdb's version contains in-frame clones alone and is incomplete. Of hundreds of thousands of clones in the sample, roughly nine tenths were seen once. Sequencing input: PBMCs or T cells enriched from blood (not recorded which). Receptors originate from a woman younger than 35 who had recovered from COVID-19.

The chain is built from TRBV6-5 and TRBJ2-7; possibly TRBD1 for D (6 bases). V lost 5 bases and J lost 7, with 12 bases in between. Germline values: CDR1 MNHEY, CDR2 SVGAGI. This CDR3 region has 12 residues. The CDR3 loop is CASSRSGEEQYF. DNA for the CDR3: TGTGCCAGCAGTCGCTCAGGGGAAGAGCAGTACTTC.

V is TRBV21-1 and J is TRBJ2-1; the table calls TRBD2, which could not be checked here. TRBV21-1 is a known pseudogene. The CDR3 runs 9 residues. The CDR3 reads CASSTLQFF. CDR3 DNA sequence: TGTGCCAGCAGCACCCTTCAGTTCTTC.

This clone was found a few times. The gene calls are TRBV6-5 and TRBJ1-1, with a weak D call TRBD1 (6 bases). CDR1 MNHEY and CDR2 SVGAGI come from the germline V gene. Trimming removed 5 bases from V and 3 bases from J, with 13 bases in between. CDR3 size: 14 residues. The CDR3 protein is CASSLWGLDTEAFF. The DNA of the CDR3 is TGTGCCAGCAGTCTCTGGGGGCTGGACACTGAAGCTTTCTTT.

The chain uses TRBV4-2 and TRBJ2-5, with D possibly TRBD1 on 6 matching bases. The germline gives CDR1 LGHNA, CDR2 YNFKEQ. Trimming took 1 base from V and 4 from J, leaving 16 bases between them. The CDR3 extends over 16 amino acids. In nucleotides, the CDR3 is TGTGCCAGCAGCCAAGTTGGGGGCTCAGGGACAGAGACCCAGTACTTC. Amino acids: CASSQVGGSGTETQYF.

The chain couples TRBV7-8 to TRBJ1-2; D remains unclear. Germline V gene lookup returns CDR1 SGHVS and CDR2 FQNEAQ. The CDR3 spans 16 residues. Trimming stripped 0 bases from V and 3 bases from J, with 14 bases between. As DNA, the CDR3 is TGTGCCAGCAGCTTAGCGTCGGACGGGATGTACTATGGCTACACCTTC. Translation gives CASSLASDGMYYGYTF.

The V and J genes are TRBV12-5 and TRBJ1-1; TRBD1 agrees at 9 bases. The CDR3 has 19 residues. V gave up 1 base and J gave up 0 bases; unmatched junction bases: 12. Germline V gene data show CDR1 as LGHNT and CDR2 as FRNRAP. The CDR3 region is CASGLDTRGQGTMNTEAFF. CDR3 in DNA: TGTGCTAGTGGTTTGGACACCCGGGGACAGGGAACCATGAACACTGAAGCTTTCTTT.

The gene calls are TRBV25-1 and TRBJ2-2; TRBD2 agrees at 11 bases. CDR3 length: 17 amino acids. The germline gives CDR1 MGHDK, CDR2 SYGVNS. The V and J ends lost 2 bases and 4 bases, in that order; junction bases with no gene match: 6. CDR3 region: CASSERSGGVGTGELFF. In nucleotides, the CDR3 is TGTGCCAGCAGTGAACGTAGCGGGGGGGTCGGCACCGGGGAGCTGTTTTTT. The full variable domain, completed using reference TRBV25-1 and TRBJ2-2, is EADIYQTPRYLVIGTGKKITLECSQTMGHDKMYWYQQDPGMELHLIHYSYGVNSTEKGDLSSESTVSRIRTEHFPLTLESARPSHTSQYLCASSERSGGVGTGELFFGEGSRLTVL.

The chain uses TRBV19 and TRBJ2-7, with D perhaps TRBD1 (5 bases). The germline V and J ends were trimmed by 4 bases and 3 bases, with 13 bases remaining between them. This CDR3 comprises 14 residues. Germline CDR1 and CDR2: LNHDA and SQIVND (reference sequence). CDR3 loop: CASSRRTSGYEQYF. For the CDR3, the DNA is TGTGCCAGTAGTAGGCGGACATCAGGCTACGAGCAGTACTTC.

This clone was counted once. CDR3 residues: CASSRQGANTEAFF. The CDR3 nucleotides are TGCGCCAGCAGCCGACAGGGGGCGAACACTGAAGCTTTCTTT. V gene TRBV5-1 combines with J gene TRBJ1-1; 10 bases align to TRBD1. Germline trimming cut 4 bases from V and 1 base from J; bases unmatched to any gene: 1. The germline V gene encodes CDR1 SGHRS and CDR2 YFSETQ. This CDR3 has 14 amino acids.

The chain uses TRBV6-5 and TRBJ2-7; no reliable D call. Germline V gene lookup returns CDR1 MNHEY and CDR2 SVGAGI. V lost 7 bases, J lost 9 bases, and 16 bases lay in between. The CDR3 consists of 12 residues. CDR3 sequence (DNA): TGTGCCAGCACATCGACTGTCCAGCGGCAGTACTTC. Translation: CASTSTVQRQYF.

V and J are TRBV7-8 and TRBJ1-1; tentatively, D is TRBD1 (6 bases). CDR1 and CDR2 from the germline V gene are SGHVS and FQNEAQ. The CDR3 is made up of 15 amino acids. The ends were cut back, 5 bases at V and 1 base at J, with 14 bases in the middle. The CDR3 DNA reads as TGTGCCAGCAGCACCTTGACAGGATGGAACACTGAAGCTTTCTTT. Translated, it gives CASSTLTGWNTEAFF.

This chain links TRBV29-1 with TRBJ2-7; 7 nucleotides match TRBD1. The germline V gene has CDR1 SQVTM and CDR2 ANQGSEA. V shed 6 bases, J shed 0 bases, and the junction held 8 bases outside the gene matches. CDR3 length: 14 residues. The CDR3 sequence is CSVGNRGSSYEQYF. The CDR3 DNA reads TGCAGCGTGGGAAACAGGGGCAGCTCCTACGAGCAGTACTTC.

This clone was seen a handful of times. This chain joins TRBV7-9 and TRBJ1-5; no firm D call. Trimming cost V 5 bases and J 3 bases, with 5 bases left between them. Germline V lookup: CDR1 SEHNR, CDR2 FQNEAQ (reference sequence). The CDR3 loop spans 12 amino acids. DNA of the CDR3: TGTGCCAGCAGCCGGGACAATCAGCCCCAGCATTTT. Translated: CASSRDNQPQHF.

The V and J genes are TRBV5-1 and TRBJ2-2; 9 nucleotides line up with TRBD1. The CDR3 length is 17 residues. Germline V CDR1 and CDR2: SGHRS, YFSETQ. Losses at the gene ends were 3 bases for V and 2 bases for J; bases not matched to a gene: 8. This CDR3 is CASSWPAGQGNTGELFF. CDR3 coding DNA: TGCGCCAGCAGCTGGCCGGCGGGACAGGGTAACACCGGGGAGCTGTTTTTT.

V and J are TRBV6-5 and TRBJ1-2; 9 bases map to TRBD1. Germline V lookup: CDR1 MNHEY, CDR2 SVGAGI. The CDR3 covers 13 residues. V trimming: 2 bases; J trimming: 8 bases; junction bases outside the gene matches: 3. CDR3 sequence reads: CASSYGTGNGYTF. CDR3 nucleotides: TGTGCCAGCAGTTACGGGACAGGGAACGGCTACACCTTC.

As concerns this clone: The germline gene is not matched at one end of the junction; a read error may be the cause. The chain couples TRBV6-5 to TRBJ2-7, with 7 positions matching TRBD1. The CDR3 length is 15 residues. The V gene's germline CDR1 is MNHEY and CDR2 SVGAGI. CDR3 coding DNA: TGTGCCAGCATTTACAGGGGATCCCCCTCCTACGAGCAGTACTTC. Translated, it gives CASIYRGSPSYEQYF.

V and J are TRBV7-9 and TRBJ2-5; no clear D gene. The CDR3 has 14 residues. The V end was cut by 3 bases, the J end by 4 bases, with 12 bases between. The germline V gene has CDR1 SEHNR and CDR2 FQNEAQ (reference sequence). CDR3 DNA: TGTGCCAGCAGCTTGGGCCACTTGGGAGAGACCCAGTACTTC. Protein product: CASSLGHLGETQYF.